Given below is one T cell receptor (beta chain) in context. This table comes from immunoSEQ multiplex PCR, and its TCRdb copy is limited to in-frame clones, with some not included. The sample holds around 500,000 clones, about nine tenths seen once. The data originate from a study of Ad26.COV2.S vaccination and SARS-CoV-2 variants. Study in general: COV1001, an Ad26.COV2.S trial, supplied this vaccine-arm donor. Once or twice, 56 days apart, Ad26.COV2.S was delivered intramuscularly.

The treatment was: 19 received Ad26.COV2.S at low or high dose, single or two shots; 5 received placebo; per-sample allocation not given. Day 63 following the first vaccine or placebo injection was when the samples were taken. The TCR originated in a person between 18 and 65 years old who received the Ad26.COV2.S COVID-19 vaccine or a placebo. The input for sequencing was peripheral blood, taken in a trial of Ad26.COV2.S vaccine versus placebo.

This CDR3 reads CASSPRAAAPSTDTQYF. CDR3 DNA: TGTGCCAGCAGCCCTAGGGCGGCGGCCCCTAGCACAGATACGCAGTATTTT. The genes are TRBV7-9 and TRBJ2-3; D not certain. CDR1 is SEHNR and CDR2 is FQNEAQ in the germline V gene (reference sequence). V was clipped by 5 bases and J by 0 bases, with 18 bases between them. The CDR3 is 17 amino acids.